This T cell receptor beta chain was sequenced during a study of cytomegalovirus exposure and HLA in healthy donors. Overall study findings and caveats: Testing in vitro showed a few CMV-associated chains specific for CMV antigens. Earlier findings revealed that most TCR beta V segments proved productive either about 87% or about 30% of the time. Most likely, a cluster of highly shared sequence variants arose as a sequencing artifact. An assumption of roughly uniform sequencing depth across donors underlay the presence/absence analyses.

Of note for this clone: The antigen is not known.

PCR used 60 Vbeta primers and 13 Jbeta primers. Assay: immunoSEQ multiplex PCR; the TCRdb copy retains only in-frame clones and omits some. The data contain 68,000 or so clones, approximately 80% of them singletons. Germline lookup yields CDR1 SEHNR and CDR2 FQNEAQ (reference sequence). CDR3 length: 12 residues. The germline V and J ends were trimmed by 5 bases and 0 bases, with 5 bases remaining between them. The sequencing input was PBMCs. The receptor's source is a human donor in good health. The chain couples TRBV7-9 to TRBJ2-7; D is unresolved. The CDR3: CASSPISYEQYF. The DNA of the CDR3 is TGTGCCAGCAGCCCTATCTCCTACGAGCAGTACTTC.